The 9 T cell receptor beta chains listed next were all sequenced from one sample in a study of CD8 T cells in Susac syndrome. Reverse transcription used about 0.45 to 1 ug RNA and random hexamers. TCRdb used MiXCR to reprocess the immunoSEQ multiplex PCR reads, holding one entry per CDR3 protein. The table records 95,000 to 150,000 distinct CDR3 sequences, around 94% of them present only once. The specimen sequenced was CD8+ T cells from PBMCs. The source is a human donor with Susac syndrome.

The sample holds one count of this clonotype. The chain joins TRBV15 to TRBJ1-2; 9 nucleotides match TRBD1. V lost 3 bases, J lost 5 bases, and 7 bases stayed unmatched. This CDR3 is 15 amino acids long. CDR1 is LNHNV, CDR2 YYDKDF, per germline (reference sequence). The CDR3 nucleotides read TGTGCCACCAGCAGCGCTGGACAGGGGTGGTATGGCTACACCTTC. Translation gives CATSSAGQGWYGYTF.

CDR3 in amino acids: CSARTGTEQYF. The CDR3 nucleotides read TGCAGTGCTCGGACAGGAACCGAGCAGTACTTC. The rearrangement uses TRBV20-1 and TRBJ2-7; TRBD1 matches 7 bases. CDR1 and CDR2 (germline): DFQATT, SNEGSKA (reference sequence). V lost 5 bases, J lost 6 bases, and 4 bases stayed unmatched. There are 11 residues in the CDR3.

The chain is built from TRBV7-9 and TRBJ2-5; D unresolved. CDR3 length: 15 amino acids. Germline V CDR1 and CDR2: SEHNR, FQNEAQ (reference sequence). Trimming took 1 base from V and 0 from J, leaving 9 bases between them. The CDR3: CASSLVPAYQETQYF. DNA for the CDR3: TGTGCCAGCAGCTTAGTTCCGGCATACCAAGAGACCCAGTACTTC.

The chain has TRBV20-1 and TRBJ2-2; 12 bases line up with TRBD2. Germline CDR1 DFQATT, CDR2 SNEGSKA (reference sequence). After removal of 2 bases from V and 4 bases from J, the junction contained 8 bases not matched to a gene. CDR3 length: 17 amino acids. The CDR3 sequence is CSARPSGGARGTGELFF. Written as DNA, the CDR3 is TGCAGTGCTAGACCTAGCGGGGGGGCCCGTGGCACCGGGGAGCTGTTTTTT.

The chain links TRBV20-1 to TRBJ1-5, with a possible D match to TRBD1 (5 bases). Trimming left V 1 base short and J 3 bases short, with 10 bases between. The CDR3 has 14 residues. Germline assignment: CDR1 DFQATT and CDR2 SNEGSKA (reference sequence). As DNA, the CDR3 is TGCAGTGCTAGAGGGGGGGTCGACAATCAGCCCCAGCATTTT. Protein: CSARGGVDNQPQHF.

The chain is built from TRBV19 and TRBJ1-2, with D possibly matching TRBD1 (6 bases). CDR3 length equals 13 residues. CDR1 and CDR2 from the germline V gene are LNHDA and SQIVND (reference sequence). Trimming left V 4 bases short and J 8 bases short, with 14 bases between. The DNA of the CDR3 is TGTGCCAGTAGTACAGGGGTCGTCCGCGGCTACACCTTC. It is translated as CASSTGVVRGYTF.

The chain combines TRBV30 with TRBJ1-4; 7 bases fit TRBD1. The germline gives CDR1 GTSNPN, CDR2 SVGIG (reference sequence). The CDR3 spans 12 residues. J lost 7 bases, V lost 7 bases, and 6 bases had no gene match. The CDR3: CAFGRGTEKLFF. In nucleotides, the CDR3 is TGTGCCTTCGGCAGGGGGACTGAAAAACTGTTTTTT.

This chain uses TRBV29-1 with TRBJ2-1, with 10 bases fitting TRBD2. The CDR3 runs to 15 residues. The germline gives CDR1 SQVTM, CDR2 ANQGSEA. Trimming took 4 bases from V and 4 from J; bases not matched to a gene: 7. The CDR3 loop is CSVVSLAGIYNEQFF. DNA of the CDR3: TGCAGCGTTGTATCACTAGCGGGGATATACAATGAGCAGTTCTTC.

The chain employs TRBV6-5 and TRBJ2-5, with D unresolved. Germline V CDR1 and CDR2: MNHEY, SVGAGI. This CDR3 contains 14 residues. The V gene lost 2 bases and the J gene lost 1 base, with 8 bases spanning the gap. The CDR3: CASSYGGAQETQYF. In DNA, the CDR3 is TGTGCCAGCAGTTACGGCGGAGCCCAAGAGACCCAGTACTTC.